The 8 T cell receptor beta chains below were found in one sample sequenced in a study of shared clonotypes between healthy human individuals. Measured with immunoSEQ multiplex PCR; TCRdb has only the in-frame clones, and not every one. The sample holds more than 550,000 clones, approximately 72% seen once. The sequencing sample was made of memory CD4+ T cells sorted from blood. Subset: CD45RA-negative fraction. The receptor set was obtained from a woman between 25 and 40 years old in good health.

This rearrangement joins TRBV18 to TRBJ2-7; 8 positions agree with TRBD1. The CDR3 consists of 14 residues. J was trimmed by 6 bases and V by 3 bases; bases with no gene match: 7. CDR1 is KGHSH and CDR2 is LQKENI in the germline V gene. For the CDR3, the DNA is TGTGCCAGCTCACCTGACAGGGGAAGGAGCGAGCAGTACTTC. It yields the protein CASSPDRGRSEQYF.

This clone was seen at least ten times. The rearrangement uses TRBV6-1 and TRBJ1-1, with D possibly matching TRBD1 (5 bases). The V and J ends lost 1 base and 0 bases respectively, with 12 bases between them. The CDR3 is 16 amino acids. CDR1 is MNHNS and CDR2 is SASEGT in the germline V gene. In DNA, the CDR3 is TGTGCCAGCAGTGAAGGAGGGGCAGACTTGAACACTGAAGCTTTCTTT. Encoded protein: CASSEGGADLNTEAFF.

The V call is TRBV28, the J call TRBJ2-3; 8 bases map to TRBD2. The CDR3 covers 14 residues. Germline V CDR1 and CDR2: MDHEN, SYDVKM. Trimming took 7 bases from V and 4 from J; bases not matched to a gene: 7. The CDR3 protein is CASTRGGVADTQYF. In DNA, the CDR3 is TGTGCCAGCACCCGGGGGGGAGTAGCAGATACGCAGTATTTT.

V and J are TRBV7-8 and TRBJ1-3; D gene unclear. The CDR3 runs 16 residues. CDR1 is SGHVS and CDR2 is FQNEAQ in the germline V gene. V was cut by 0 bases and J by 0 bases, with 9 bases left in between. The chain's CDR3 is CASSLAPVISGNTIYF. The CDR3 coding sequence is TGTGCCAGCAGCTTAGCCCCAGTGATCTCTGGAAACACCATATATTTT.

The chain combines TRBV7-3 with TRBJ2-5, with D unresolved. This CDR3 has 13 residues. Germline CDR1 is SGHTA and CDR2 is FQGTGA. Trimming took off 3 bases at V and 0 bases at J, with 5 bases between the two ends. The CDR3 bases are TGTGCCAGCAGCTTTTCGTACCAAGAGACCCAGTACTTC. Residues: CASSFSYQETQYF.

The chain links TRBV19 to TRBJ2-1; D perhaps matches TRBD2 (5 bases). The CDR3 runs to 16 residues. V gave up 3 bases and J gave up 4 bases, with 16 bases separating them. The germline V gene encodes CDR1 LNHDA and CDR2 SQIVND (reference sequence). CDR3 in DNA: TGTGCCAGTAGTATCCTTCGCTCGGGGATATACAATGAGCAGTTCTTC. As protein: CASSILRSGIYNEQFF.

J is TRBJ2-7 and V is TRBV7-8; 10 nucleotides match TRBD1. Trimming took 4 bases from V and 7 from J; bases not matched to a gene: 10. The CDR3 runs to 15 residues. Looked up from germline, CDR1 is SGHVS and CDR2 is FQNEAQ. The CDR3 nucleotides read TGTGCCAGCAGCTGGGAGGGACAGGGGTCCCGAGAGCAGTACTTC. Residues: CASSWEGQGSREQYF. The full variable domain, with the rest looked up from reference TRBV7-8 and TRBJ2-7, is GAGVSQSPRYKVAKRGQDVALRCDPISGHVSLFWYQQALGQGPEFLTYFQNEAQLDKSGLPSDRFFAERPEGSVSTLKIQRTQQEDSAVYLCASSWEGQGSREQYFGPGTRLTVT.

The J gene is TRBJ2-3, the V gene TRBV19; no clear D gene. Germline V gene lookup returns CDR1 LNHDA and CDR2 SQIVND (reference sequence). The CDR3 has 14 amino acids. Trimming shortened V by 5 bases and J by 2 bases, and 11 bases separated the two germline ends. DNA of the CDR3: TGTGCCAGTAGTCCCCGGACCGACACAGATACGCAGTATTTT. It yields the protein CASSPRTDTDTQYF. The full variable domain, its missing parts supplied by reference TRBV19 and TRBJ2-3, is DGGITQSPKYLFRKEGQNVTLSCEQNLNHDAMYWYRQDPGQGLRLIYYSQIVNDFQKGDIAEGYSVSREKKESFPLTVTSAQKNPTAFYLCASSPRTDTDTQYFGPGTRLTVL.